This T cell receptor (beta chain) is from a study of cytomegalovirus exposure and HLA in healthy donors. Study in general: Within an early data release were about 85 million unique TCRs drawn from HLA-typed donors. General study findings and limits: Later analysis identified about 18,000 TCR beta sequences associated with HLA alleles, using a false discovery rate threshold of 0.05. Fewer N-insertions than the roughly 630-donor mean were reportedly shown by an Asian-associated ancestry cluster in a later analysis.

This clone showed up just once. No antigen is known for it. The PCR made use of 60 Vbeta and 13 Jbeta primers. Repertoires were generated with immunoSEQ multiplex PCR, while TCRdb's copy carries only in-frame clones and drops some. The data contain 150,000 to 200,000 clones, approximately 82% of them singletons. The sequenced sample was PBMCs. This clonotype was sampled from a girl aged 2 to 10 in good health and CMV-seropositive.

The CDR3 DNA reads TGTGCCAGCAGTGAGGGCAGTATTACGGATACGCAGTATTTT. Encoded protein: CASSEGSITDTQYF. The gene calls are TRBV2 and TRBJ2-3; D not resolved. The length of the CDR3 is 14 residues. Deletions cut 3 bases from V and 6 bases from J, with 13 bases between. Looked up from germline, CDR1 is SNHLY and CDR2 is FYNNEI. Together with reference TRBV2 and TRBJ2-3, the CDR3 gives the full variable domain: EPEVTQTPSHQVTQMGQEVILRCVPISNHLYFYWYRQILGQKVEFLVSFYNNEISEKSEIFDDQFSVERPDGSNFTLKIRSTKLEDSAMYFCASSEGSITDTQYFGPGTRLTVL.